Below, 14 T cell receptor beta chains from the same sample are listed, as sequenced in a study of CXCR3-negative and CXCR3-positive naive CD8 T cells. 5' RACE that incorporated UMI labels was used to prepare the TRB cDNA libraries. TCRdb reprocessed the 5' RACE reads and keeps a single row for each CDR3 protein, giving no DNA. The sample data list just over 60,000 distinct CDR3 sequences. The material sequenced was naive CXCR3- CD8+ T cells from blood. Documented subset: CD45RO-CCR7+CD27+CD95- naive CD8+ T cells lacking CXCR3 (TNR3-). Receptors were obtained from a human donor in good health. Some clones in this sample may be carry-over from other donors' samples.

This chain links TRBV20-1 with TRBJ2-7; lacking DNA, the TRBD2 call made by TCRdb goes unchecked. This CDR3 is 14 amino acids long. Germline V gene sequence: CDR1 DFQATT, CDR2 SNEGSKA (reference sequence). CDR3 loop: CSATGTTVSYEQYF.

The chain links TRBV20-1 to TRBJ2-1; checking the TCRdb D call of TRBD2 is not possible without DNA. This CDR3 comprises 19 residues. Germline V gives CDR1 DFQATT, CDR2 SNEGSKA (reference sequence). CDR3 loop: CSAAKHGTSGGPRDNEQFF.

The chain recombines TRBV4-3 with TRBJ1-6. Germline V gene sequence: CDR1 LGHNA, CDR2 YSLEER. This CDR3 is 14 amino acids long. This chain's CDR3 is CAGSQERIGSPLHF.

The chain is built from TRBV4-3 and TRBJ1-1. Germline V lookup: CDR1 LGHNA, CDR2 YSLEER. CDR3 length equals 13 residues. The chain's CDR3 is CASRQGPNTEAFF.

The chain couples TRBV10-2 to TRBJ2-7; checking the TCRdb D call of TRBD1 is not possible without DNA. Germline loops: CDR1 WSHSY, CDR2 SAAADI. The CDR3 covers 13 residues. CDR3 amino acids: CASWAGGAIEQYF.

This chain uses TRBV11-2 with TRBJ2-3. CDR1 SGHAT and CDR2 FQNNGV come from the germline V gene. The CDR3 runs to 15 residues. CDR3 protein: CASSLGLTSTDTQYF.

The chain has TRBV14 and TRBJ2-2; TCRdb designates TRBD1, a call that cannot be tested without DNA. The CDR3 has 16 residues. Germline assignment: CDR1 SGHDN and CDR2 FVKESK. The CDR3 reads CASSQVEQGVTGELFF.

The chain recombines TRBV29-1 with TRBJ2-7; TCRdb proposes TRBD1, but this gene call is untestable without DNA. Germline V gene lookup returns CDR1 SQVTM and CDR2 ANQGSEA. This CDR3 has 13 amino acids. This CDR3 is CSAWGASEYEQYF.

The chain employs TRBV5-1 and TRBJ1-1; TCRdb outputs TRBD1, but without DNA this stays unchecked. The CDR3 loop spans 12 amino acids. CDR1 and CDR2 from the germline V gene are SGHRS and YFSETQ. This chain's CDR3 is CASSPVGTEAFF.

This rearrangement joins TRBV19 to TRBJ2-7; TCRdb indicates TRBD2, and absent DNA this call remains unverified. The CDR3 totals 13 residues. Looked up from germline, CDR1 is LNHDA and CDR2 is SQIVND (reference sequence). This CDR3 reads CASSMGRVDEQYF.

V usage is TRBV6-1 and J usage is TRBJ1-5; as DNA is missing, the TRBD1 call by TCRdb cannot be tested. CDR1 and CDR2 from the germline V gene are MNHNS and SASEGT. The CDR3 totals 14 residues. The CDR3 protein is CASRLRGLNQPQHF.

The gene calls are TRBV28 and TRBJ1-1; TCRdb lists TRBD1, though no DNA is available to test this call. CDR1 is MDHEN and CDR2 is SYDVKM in the germline V gene. The CDR3 runs 15 residues. The CDR3 sequence: CASSFRGTRDTEAFF.

By frequency, this clonotype is medium-sized. This CDR3 reads CASSSQAGGHNEQFF. The V call is TRBV9, the J call TRBJ2-1; TCRdb lists TRBD2, though no DNA is available to test this call. Germline CDR1 is SGDLS and CDR2 is YYNGEE. The CDR3 has 15 amino acids.

The chain employs TRBV6-2 or TRBV6-3 and TRBJ2-1; TCRdb reports TRBD2, a call that lacks DNA to check it against. There are 13 residues in the CDR3. The V gene's germline CDR1 is MNHEY and CDR2 SVGEGT. CDR3 residues: CATTSTSHNEQFF.